The 14 T cell receptor beta chains listed next were all sequenced from one sample in a study of shared clonotypes between healthy human individuals. The data were produced by immunoSEQ multiplex PCR, yet TCRdb's version contains in-frame clones alone and is incomplete. The sample has hundreds of thousands of clones, around 97% seen once. The sample consisted of naive CD4+ T cells sorted from blood. Stated subset: CD45RA+ positively selected. These receptors were collected from a woman aged 25 to 45 in good health.

This clone is a singleton in its sample. Distinct nucleotide sequences in the sample also encode this CDR3. This sequence joins TRBV5-1 and TRBJ2-1; the D gene is possibly TRBD2 (5 bases). V was shortened by 4 bases and J by 0 bases, with 11 bases between the two germline ends. The CDR3 has 15 residues. Germline CDR1 is SGHRS and CDR2 is YFSETQ. CDR3 coding DNA: TGCGCCAGCAGCCCGGACTCGAGCTCCTACAATGAGCAGTTCTTC. It encodes CASSPDSSSYNEQFF.

The rearrangement links TRBV4-2 to TRBJ1-4; tentative D call: TRBD1 (5 bases). With 4 bases removed from V and 5 bases from J, the gap between germline ends came to 11 bases. CDR3 length: 14 residues. The germline V gene has CDR1 LGHNA and CDR2 YNFKEQ. In nucleotides, the CDR3 is TGTGCCAGCAGCCCGGGGGGTAAAAATGAAAAACTGTTTTTT. Translating it yields CASSPGGKNEKLFF.

The genes are TRBV5-1 and TRBJ1-1; 7 bases are shared with TRBD1. Unmatched junction bases numbered 14, after V lost 1 base and J lost 5 bases. This CDR3 comprises 17 residues. Germline loops: CDR1 SGHRS, CDR2 YFSETQ. CDR3 sequence (DNA): TGCGCCAGCAGCTTGATCGTGGCAGGGGGGAGAGGGACTGAAGCTTTCTTT. It specifies CASSLIVAGGRGTEAFF.

The CDR3 spells CASGEFYEQYF. The CDR3 nucleotides read TGTGCCAGCGGGGAATTCTACGAGCAGTACTTC. The chain recombines TRBV6-1 with TRBJ2-7; no reliable D call. CDR1 is MNHNS and CDR2 is SASEGT in the germline V gene. V lost 8 bases to trimming and J lost 3 bases, with 8 bases between them. The CDR3 runs 11 residues.

The chain has TRBV28 and TRBJ2-7; a possible D gene is TRBD1 (6 bases). The CDR3 contains 13 residues. CDR1 and CDR2 (germline): MDHEN, SYDVKM. Deletions cut 3 bases from V and 7 bases from J, with 13 bases between. CDR3 sequence reads: CASSFLLRGEQYF. The CDR3 DNA is TGTGCCAGCAGTTTTTTGCTGAGGGGGGAGCAGTACTTC.

The V and J genes are TRBV15 and TRBJ1-2; tentative D call: TRBD1 (5 bases). CDR1 and CDR2 (germline): LNHNV, YYDKDF (reference sequence). The CDR3 has 13 residues. V lost 0 bases to trimming and J lost 4 bases, with 6 bases between them. The CDR3 coding sequence is TGTGCCACCAGCAGAGAAGGGGCCTATGGCTACACCTTC. It encodes CATSREGAYGYTF.

The V and J genes are TRBV28 and TRBJ1-2; D ambiguous. Germline lookup yields CDR1 MDHEN and CDR2 SYDVKM. Trimming stripped 5 bases from V and 0 bases from J, with 10 bases between. The length of the CDR3 is 14 residues. The CDR3 sequence: CASSPQAANYGYTF. The CDR3 DNA reads as TGTGCCAGCAGTCCCCAGGCGGCTAACTATGGCTACACCTTC.

This clone has just one count. CDR3 in amino acids: CSALAPYEQYF. CDR3 coding DNA: TGCAGTGCTCTGGCTCCCTACGAGCAGTACTTC. The rearrangement joins TRBV20-1 to TRBJ2-7; D unclear. V was cut by 5 bases and J by 2 bases, with 7 bases left in between. The CDR3 has 11 residues. CDR1 is DFQATT and CDR2 is SNEGSKA in the germline V gene (reference sequence).

The rearrangement links TRBV29-1 to TRBJ2-7, with TRBD2 matching over 7 bases. CDR1 SQVTM and CDR2 ANQGSEA come from the germline V gene. The CDR3 runs to 12 residues. V dropped 4 bases and J dropped 6; count of bases not matched to a gene: 6. As DNA, the CDR3 is TGCAGCGTTGCGGCGGGAGCATCCGAGCAGTACTTC. This codes for CSVAAGASEQYF.

The chain recombines TRBV4-1 with TRBJ2-1, with TRBD1 matching 9 bases. The CDR3 loop spans 18 amino acids. V was clipped by 4 bases and J by 1 base; unmatched bases: 11. Germline loops: CDR1 MGHRA, CDR2 YSYEKL. CDR3 DNA: TGCGCCAGCAGCCCTATTTTTTCACAGGGGGCATCCTACAATGAGCAGTTCTTC. Translation gives CASSPIFSQGASYNEQFF.

This chain joins TRBV7-2 and TRBJ1-2; D unclear. The CDR3 has 14 residues. V lost 3 bases and J lost 5, with 13 bases in between. Per the germline V gene, CDR1 is SGHTA and CDR2 is FQGNSA. CDR3 DNA: TGTGCCAGCAGCTTTGCTATGGGGTCTTATGGCTACACCTTC. It yields the protein CASSFAMGSYGYTF.

This chain uses TRBV6-5 with TRBJ2-2; weak D call: TRBD1 (6 bases). CDR1 and CDR2 from the germline V gene are MNHEY and SVGAGI. The CDR3 extends over 14 amino acids. Trimming took 5 bases from V and 4 from J, leaving 11 bases between them. As DNA, the CDR3 is TGTGCCAGCAGTGTACAGGGTATCACCGGGGAGCTGTTTTTT. Protein product: CASSVQGITGELFF.

This chain connects TRBV19 to TRBJ1-1; no reliable D call. Trimming left V 5 bases short and J 7 bases short, with 11 bases between. Germline V gives CDR1 LNHDA, CDR2 SQIVND (reference sequence). The CDR3 sequence is 12 residues long. The DNA of the CDR3 is TGTGCCAGTAGTTCTACACGGGGTGAAGCTTTCTTT. As protein: CASSSTRGEAFF.

The chain recombines TRBV29-1 with TRBJ2-7, with 7 bases fitting TRBD2. This CDR3 region has 14 residues. The V gene end was trimmed by 5 bases and the J gene end by 6 bases; junction bases not matched to a gene: 13. The germline V gene has CDR1 SQVTM and CDR2 ANQGSEA. CDR3 coding DNA: TGCAGCGTTCCTGGGTCCCACCCGGGGGGCGAGCAGTACTTC. It translates to CSVPGSHPGGEQYF.